The sequence of this TCR beta chain was determined in a study of blood T cell repertoires in COVID-19. About the study: Sources were T cells, B-cell-depleted T cells, or PBMCs; the material itself was cDNA or gDNA.

The CDR3 is 13 residues long. V lost 6 bases and J 9 bases, leaving 16 bases between the germline ends. Germline V CDR1 and CDR2: SGHDT, YYEEEE. Some clones are missing from TCRdb's copy, which holds only in-frame ones; the method was immunoSEQ multiplex PCR. In the table there are about 180,000 clones, approximately 83% of which are singletons. The source of this sequence is a woman aged 40 to 50 with COVID-19, enrolled during active disease. Sequenced input: peripheral blood. The chain carries TRBV5-6 and TRBJ1-5, with D perhaps TRBD1 (5 bases). The CDR3 reads CASTTQGFPPQHF. CDR3 nucleotide sequence: TGTGCCAGCACCACCCAGGGATTCCCGCCCCAGCATTTT.